This T cell receptor beta chain was sequenced during a study of blood T cell repertoires in COVID-19 (TCRdb year 2020). With regard to the full study: Collaborator samples came from the United States, Italy and Spain and covered acute and convalescent phases of COVID-19. Where available, HLA class I and class II types were taken from metadata supplied by the sample provider and were not determined by assay-based typing. The repertoires were made available in a free public database intended to serve as a resource for research on the immune response to SARS-CoV-2. The prospective study material was composed of cDNA or gDNA derived from T cells, B-cell-depleted T cells, or PBMCs. Deeply sampled blood TCRbeta repertoires from subjects exposed to, actively infected with, or recovered from COVID-19 were included in the dataset. Sample metadata almost always included a de-identified subject ID, COVID-19 status, age in years and sex. Samples came from the ongoing ImmuneRACE study (first 160 participants) plus 1,254 subjects from 6 global collaborators.

What the work shows at the level of the full study, not this receptor alone: Clinical and demographic metadata were provided uncurated, with the amount varying by source and participant.

The CDR3 measures 15 amino acids from cysteine to phenylalanine. The CDR3 DNA has 45 bases and is translated from base 1. At the junction V is shortened by 0 bases and J by 3 bases; bases outside the gene matches: 5. Via the germline V gene, CDR1 is SGHRS and CDR2 YFSETQ. Collaborating institutions collected whole blood in K2EDTA tubes following their own protocols. Collaborator samples were shipped for TCRbeta analysis as frozen whole blood, isolated PBMCs, or DNA extracted from either sample type. Turning to this clone: It has no known antigen specificity. No base-level quality is on record; no much larger clone is a single base apart.

TCRbeta CDR3 regions were amplified from genomic DNA using the immunoSEQ Assay, a bias-controlled multiplex PCR. As for the authors' bioinformatics: Nucleated cell counts per sample were estimated from amplification of reference gene primers within the assay. Sequence reads were collapsed and filtered to measure the absolute abundance of every unique TCRbeta CDR3 rearrangement. For each sample, productive Simpson clonality was calculated as the square root of Simpson's diversity index over productive rearrangements. Held by TCRdb, this immuneACCESS table contains in-frame sequences only and omits some clones. Under half of the omission traces to an unresolved V gene where checked; the cause of the rest is unknown. Clone size and the V and J calls come from that table; the DNA yielded D and trimming. In this sample the table shows around 230,000 clones, 81% of which occur a single time. Jointly, the top ten make up approximately 7.2% of the sample.

The chain is assembled from TRBV5-1 and TRBJ1-1; 7 bases in between match TRBD1. Sequencing used peripheral blood. The sequence derives from a woman older than 75 with acute or convalescent COVID-19. The CDR3 protein is CASSLDRGRYTEAFF. The sequenced DNA: TGCGCCAGCAGCTTGGACAGGGGAAGGTACACTGAAGCTTTCTTT.